This T cell receptor beta chain was documented in a study of CD8 T cells in Susac syndrome. About the study: Eight of the sequenced Susac syndrome patients were in remission, and more than 5 had active disease. When blood was drawn, the patients with Susac syndrome were therapy-naive, on corticosteroids, or on intravenous immunoglobulin alone.

Random hexamers served to reverse transcribe roughly 0.45 to 1 ug RNA. TCRdb ran MiXCR on the immunoSEQ multiplex PCR reads and lists one entry per CDR3 protein. The sample has roughly 250,000 distinct CDR3 sequences, around 96% seen once. In regard to this clonotype: Its antigen remains unidentified.

Findings of the study overall: In its TCR sequencing and HLA analysis, the study acknowledged that the number of individuals was relatively small.

The TCR sequence derives from a human donor with Susac syndrome. What was sequenced was CD4+ T cells from PBMCs.

The CDR3 coding sequence is TGTGCCACCGTACTGGGGGCCGGGAACACTGAAGCTTTCTTT. The encoded protein is CATVLGAGNTEAFF. This chain joins TRBV7-2 and TRBJ1-1, with a tentative D call TRBD1 (6 bases). There are 14 residues in the CDR3. Germline V gene data show CDR1 as SGHTA and CDR2 as FQGNSA. The V end lost 10 bases, the J end lost 1 base, and 16 bases lay between the germline ends.